This TCR beta chain stems from a study of long-term antiretroviral therapy in people with HIV. Germline-derived CDR1 and CDR2 are SEHNR and FQNEAQ (reference sequence). This CDR3 is built from 15 residues. The V gene end was trimmed by 1 base and the J gene end by 5 bases; junction bases not matched to a gene: 4. Survey-level immunoSEQ v3.0 assays were run. Repertoires were generated with immunoSEQ multiplex PCR, while TCRdb's copy carries only in-frame clones and drops some. The repertoire holds more than 15,000 clones, with about 81% as singletons. This clone occurred once. This TCR came from a man aged 18 to 30 with HIV. Specimen: unsorted PBMCs, collected 0.3 years after starting antiretroviral therapy. The chain has TRBV7-9 and TRBJ1-1, with 10 bases matching TRBD1. The CDR3 bases are TGTGCCAGCAGCTTAGAGGGACAGGGGAGGACTGAAGCTTTCTTT. This sequence encodes CASSLEGQGRTEAFF.